This T cell receptor (beta chain) was sequenced in a study of blood T cell repertoires in COVID-19. Overall study context: Samples of COVID-19 (acute and convalescent) were obtained from the United States, Italy and Spain. Sources were T cells, B-cell-depleted T cells, or PBMCs; the material itself was cDNA or gDNA.

CDR3 size: 18 residues. The V segment lost 2 bases and the J segment 6 bases; nucleotides outside the gene matches: 15. Germline V lookup: CDR1 MNHNS, CDR2 SASEGT. Per the study methods: Amplification of reference gene primers provided the estimated nucleated cell counts. Profiling relied on immunoSEQ multiplex PCR, and the TCRdb table lists in-frame clones only, not all of them. That table gives V, J and clone size, and the DNA gave D and trimming. This sample has roughly 250,000 clones; about 90% occur once, and the top ten carry 3% to 4.5%. The sample consisted of peripheral blood. The J gene is TRBJ1-5, the V gene TRBV6-1, with TRBD1 matching over 8 bases. The TCR comes from a woman aged 40-49 years with acute or convalescent COVID-19. CDR3 loop: CASSEFGSTGVSGQPQHF. CDR3 DNA: TGTGCCAGCAGTGAATTCGGGTCGACAGGGGTTTCGGGTCAGCCCCAGCATTTT.